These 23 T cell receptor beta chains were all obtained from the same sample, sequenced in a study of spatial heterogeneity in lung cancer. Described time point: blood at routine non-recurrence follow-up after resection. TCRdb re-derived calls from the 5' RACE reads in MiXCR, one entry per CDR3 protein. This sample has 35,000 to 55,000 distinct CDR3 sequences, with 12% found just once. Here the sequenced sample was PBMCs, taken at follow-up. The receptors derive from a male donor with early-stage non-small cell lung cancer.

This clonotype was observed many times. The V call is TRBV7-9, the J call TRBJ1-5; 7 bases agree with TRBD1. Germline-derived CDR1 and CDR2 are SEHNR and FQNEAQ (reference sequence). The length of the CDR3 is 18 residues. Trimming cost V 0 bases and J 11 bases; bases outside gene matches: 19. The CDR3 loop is CASSLALGSGQLIIAQHF. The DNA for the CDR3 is TGTGCCAGCAGCTTAGCGCTGGGTTCGGGACAGTTGATAATAGCCCAGCATTTT. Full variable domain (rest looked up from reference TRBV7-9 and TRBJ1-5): DTGVSQNPRHKITKRGQNVTFRCDPISEHNRLYWYRQTLGQGPEFLTYFQNEAQLEKSRLLSDRFSAERPKGSFSTLEIQRTEQGDSAMYLCASSLALGSGQLIIAQHFGDGTRLSIL.

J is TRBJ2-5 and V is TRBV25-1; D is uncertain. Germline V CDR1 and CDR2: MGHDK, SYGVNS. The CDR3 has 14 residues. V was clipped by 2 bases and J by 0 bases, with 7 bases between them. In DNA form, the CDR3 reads TGTGCCAGCAGTGAACGCAGCCACCAAGAGACCCAGTACTTC. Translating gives CASSERSHQETQYF.

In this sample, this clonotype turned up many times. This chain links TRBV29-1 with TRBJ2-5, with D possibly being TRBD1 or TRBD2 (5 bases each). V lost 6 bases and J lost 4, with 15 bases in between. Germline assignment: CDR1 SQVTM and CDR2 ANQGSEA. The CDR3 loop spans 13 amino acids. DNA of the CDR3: TGCAGCGTGGAACCGAGGGGCGGAGAGACCCAGTACTTC. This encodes CSVEPRGGETQYF. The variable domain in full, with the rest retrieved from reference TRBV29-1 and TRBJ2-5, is SAVISQKPSRDICQRGTSLTIQCQVDSQVTMMFWYRQQPGQSLTLIATANQGSEATYESGFVIDKFPISRPNLTFSTLTVSNMSPEDSSIYLCSVEPRGGETQYFGPGTRLLVL.

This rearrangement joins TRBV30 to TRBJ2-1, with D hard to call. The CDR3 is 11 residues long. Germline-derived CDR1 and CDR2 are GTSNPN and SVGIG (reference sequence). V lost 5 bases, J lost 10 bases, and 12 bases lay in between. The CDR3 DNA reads TGTGCCTGGTCCAGGCCCCTCGAGCAGTTCTTC. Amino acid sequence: CAWSRPLEQFF.

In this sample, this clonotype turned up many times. The CDR3 bases are TGTGCCAGCAGTGAAAATCGGCCGGGGCAGACCCAGTACTTC. Encoded protein: CASSENRPGQTQYF. The chain carries TRBV2 and TRBJ2-5, with D possibly called TRBD1 or TRBD2 (5 bases each). V lost 2 bases, J lost 6 bases, and 13 bases lay in between. The germline V gene has CDR1 SNHLY and CDR2 FYNNEI. The CDR3 covers 14 residues.

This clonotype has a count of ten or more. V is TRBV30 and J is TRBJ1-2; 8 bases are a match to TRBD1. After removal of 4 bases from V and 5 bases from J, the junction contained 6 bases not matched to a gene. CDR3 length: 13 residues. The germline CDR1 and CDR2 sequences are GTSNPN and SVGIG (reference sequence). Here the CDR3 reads CAWNRDRPYGYTF. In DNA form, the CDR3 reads TGTGCCTGGAATCGGGACAGGCCTTATGGCTACACCTTC. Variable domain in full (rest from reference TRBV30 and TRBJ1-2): SQTIHQWPATLVQPVGSPLSLECTVEGTSNPNLYWYRQAAGRGLQLLFYSVGIGQISSEVPQNLSASRPQDRQFILSSKKLLLSDSGFYLCAWNRDRPYGYTFGSGTRLTVV.

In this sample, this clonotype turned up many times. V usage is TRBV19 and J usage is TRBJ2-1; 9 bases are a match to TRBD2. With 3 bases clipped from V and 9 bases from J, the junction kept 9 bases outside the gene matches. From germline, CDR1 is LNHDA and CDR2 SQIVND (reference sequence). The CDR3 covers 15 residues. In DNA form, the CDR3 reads TGTGCCAGTAGTATTTTATCTAGCGGGACCGGTGAGCAGTTCTTC. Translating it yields CASSILSSGTGEQFF. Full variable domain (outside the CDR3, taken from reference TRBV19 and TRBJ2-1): DGGITQSPKYLFRKEGQNVTLSCEQNLNHDAMYWYRQDPGQGLRLIYYSQIVNDFQKGDIAEGYSVSREKKESFPLTVTSAQKNPTAFYLCASSILSSGTGEQFFGPGTRLTVL.

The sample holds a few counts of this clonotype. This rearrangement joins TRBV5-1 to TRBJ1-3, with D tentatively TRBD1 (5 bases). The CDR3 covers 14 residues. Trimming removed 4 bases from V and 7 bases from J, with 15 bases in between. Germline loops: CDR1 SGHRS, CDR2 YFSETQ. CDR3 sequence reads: CASSEGPGLNTIYF. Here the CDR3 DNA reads TGCGCCAGCAGCGAGGGGCCGGGATTGAACACCATATATTTT. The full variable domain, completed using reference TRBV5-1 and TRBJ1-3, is KAGVTQTPRYLIKTRGQQVTLSCSPISGHRSVSWYQQTPGQGLQFLFEYFSETQRNKGNFPGRFSGRQFSNSRSEMNVSTLELGDSALYLCASSEGPGLNTIYFGEGSWLTVV.

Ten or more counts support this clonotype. The CDR3 loop is CASSFGRSNEQFF. In DNA, the CDR3 is TGTGCCAGCAGCTTCGGCCGATCCAATGAGCAGTTCTTC. The chain recombines TRBV7-2 with TRBJ2-1; no firm D call. CDR1 is SGHTA, CDR2 FQGNSA, per germline. Trimming stripped 3 bases from V and 6 bases from J, with 9 bases between. The CDR3 has 13 residues.

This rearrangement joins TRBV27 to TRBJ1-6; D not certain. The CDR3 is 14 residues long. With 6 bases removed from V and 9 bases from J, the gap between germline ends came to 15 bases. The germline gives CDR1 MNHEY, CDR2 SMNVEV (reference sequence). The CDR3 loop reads CASSLALSGSPLHF. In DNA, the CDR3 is TGTGCCAGCAGCCTGGCCCTATCCGGTTCACCCCTCCACTTT.

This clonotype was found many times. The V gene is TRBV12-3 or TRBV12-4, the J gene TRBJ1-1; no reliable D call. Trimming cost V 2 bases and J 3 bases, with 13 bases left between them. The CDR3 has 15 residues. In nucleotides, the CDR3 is TGTGCCAGCAGTTTACCCCTGAACCGGGACACTGAAGCTTTCTTT. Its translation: CASSLPLNRDTEAFF.

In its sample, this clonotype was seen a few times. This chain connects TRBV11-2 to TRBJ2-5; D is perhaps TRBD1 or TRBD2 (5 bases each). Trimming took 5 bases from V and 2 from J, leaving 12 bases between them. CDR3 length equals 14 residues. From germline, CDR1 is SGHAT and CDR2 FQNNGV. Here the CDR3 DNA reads TGTGCCAGCAGCCCGGGGACCAATCAAGAGACCCAGTACTTC. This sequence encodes CASSPGTNQETQYF.

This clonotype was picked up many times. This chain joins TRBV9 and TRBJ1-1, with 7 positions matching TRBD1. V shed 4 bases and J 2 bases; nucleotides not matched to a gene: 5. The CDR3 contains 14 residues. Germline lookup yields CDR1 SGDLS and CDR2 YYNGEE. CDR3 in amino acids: CASSSTGYNTEAFF. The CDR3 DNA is TGTGCCAGCAGCTCGACAGGGTACAACACTGAAGCTTTCTTT.

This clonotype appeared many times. This chain's CDR3 is CASSFTSASYEQYF. The CDR3 coding sequence is TGTGCCAGCAGCTTCACTAGCGCCTCCTACGAGCAGTACTTC. This chain connects TRBV7-6 to TRBJ2-7; TRBD2 agrees at 7 bases. Germline trimming cut 3 bases from V and 0 bases from J; bases unmatched to any gene: 2. Germline V gives CDR1 SGHVS, CDR2 FNYEAQ. The CDR3 extends over 14 amino acids.

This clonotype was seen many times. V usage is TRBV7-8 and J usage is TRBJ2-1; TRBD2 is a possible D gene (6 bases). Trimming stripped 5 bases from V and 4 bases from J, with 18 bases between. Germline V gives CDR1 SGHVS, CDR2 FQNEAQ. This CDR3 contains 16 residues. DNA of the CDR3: TGTGCCAGCAGCCCCAGCCGCTGGCGGGAATACAATGAGCAGTTCTTC. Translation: CASSPSRWREYNEQFF.

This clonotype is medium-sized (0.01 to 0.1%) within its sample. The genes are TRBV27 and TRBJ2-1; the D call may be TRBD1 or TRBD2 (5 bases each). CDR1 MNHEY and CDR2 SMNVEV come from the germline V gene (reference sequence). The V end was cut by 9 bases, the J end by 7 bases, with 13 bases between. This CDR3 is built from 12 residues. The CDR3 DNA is TGTGCCAGTAAGCAGGGCGGGAATGAGCAGTTCTTC. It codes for CASKQGGNEQFF.

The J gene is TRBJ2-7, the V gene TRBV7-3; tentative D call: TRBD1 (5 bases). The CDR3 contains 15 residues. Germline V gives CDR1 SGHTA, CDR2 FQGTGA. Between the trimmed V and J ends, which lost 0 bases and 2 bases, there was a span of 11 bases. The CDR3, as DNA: TGTGCCAGCAGCTTAACACCAACAGGTACCTACGAGCAGTACTTC. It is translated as CASSLTPTGTYEQYF. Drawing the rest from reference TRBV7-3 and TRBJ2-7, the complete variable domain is GAGVSQTPSNKVTEKGKYVELRCDPISGHTALYWYRQSLGQGPEFLIYFQGTGAADDSGLPNDRFFAVRPEGSVSTLKIQRTERGDSAVYLCASSLTPTGTYEQYFGPGTRLTVT.

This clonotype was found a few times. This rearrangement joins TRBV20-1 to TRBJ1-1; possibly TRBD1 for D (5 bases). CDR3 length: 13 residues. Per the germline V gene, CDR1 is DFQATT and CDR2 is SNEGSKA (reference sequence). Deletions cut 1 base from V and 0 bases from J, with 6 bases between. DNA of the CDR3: TGCAGTGCTAGAGCACAGGTGAACACTGAAGCTTTCTTT. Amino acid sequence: CSARAQVNTEAFF.

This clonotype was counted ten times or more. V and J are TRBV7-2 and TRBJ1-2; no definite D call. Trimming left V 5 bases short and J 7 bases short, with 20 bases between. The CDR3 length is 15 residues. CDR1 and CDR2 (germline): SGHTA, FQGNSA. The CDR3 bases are TGTGCCAGCAGCCCCCCTGGCGGAGGGTTTCCTGGCTACACCTTC. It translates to CASSPPGGGFPGYTF.

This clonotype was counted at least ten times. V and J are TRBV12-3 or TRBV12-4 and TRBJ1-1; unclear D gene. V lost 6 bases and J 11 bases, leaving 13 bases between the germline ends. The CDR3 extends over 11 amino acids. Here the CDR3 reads CASSLTHGAFF. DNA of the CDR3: TGTGCCAGCAGCCTGACACATGGGGCTTTCTTT.

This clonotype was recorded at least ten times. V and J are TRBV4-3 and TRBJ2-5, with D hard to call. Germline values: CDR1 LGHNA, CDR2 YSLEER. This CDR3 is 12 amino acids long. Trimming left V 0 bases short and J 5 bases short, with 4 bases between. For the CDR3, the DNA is TGCGCCAGCAGCCAAGAGGGGGAGACCCAGTACTTC. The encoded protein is CASSQEGETQYF.

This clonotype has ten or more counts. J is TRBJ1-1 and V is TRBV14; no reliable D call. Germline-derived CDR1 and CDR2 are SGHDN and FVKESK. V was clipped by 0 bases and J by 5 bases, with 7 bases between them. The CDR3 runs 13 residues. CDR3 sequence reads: CASSQDFITEAFF. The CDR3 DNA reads TGTGCCAGCAGCCAAGATTTTATTACTGAAGCTTTCTTT. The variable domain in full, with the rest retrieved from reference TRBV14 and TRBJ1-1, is EAGVTQFPSHSVIEKGQTVTLRCDPISGHDNLYWYRRVMGKEIKFLLHFVKESKQDESGMPNNRFLAERTGGTYSTLKVQPAELEDSGVYFCASSQDFITEAFFGQGTRLTVV.

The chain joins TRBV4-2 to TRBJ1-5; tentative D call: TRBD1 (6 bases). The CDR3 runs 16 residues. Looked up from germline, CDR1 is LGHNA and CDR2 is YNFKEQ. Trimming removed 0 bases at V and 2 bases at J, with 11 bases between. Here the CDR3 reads CASSQDLGAGNQPQHF. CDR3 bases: TGTGCCAGCAGCCAAGATCTGGGGGCCGGCAATCAGCCCCAGCATTTT.